This T cell receptor beta chain comes out of a study of cytomegalovirus exposure and HLA in healthy donors. Unmatched junction bases numbered 7, after V lost 3 bases and J lost 2 bases. Germline V gene sequence: CDR1 SGHAT, CDR2 FQDESV (reference sequence). This CDR3 contains 15 residues. This clone showed up just a few times. Its antigen remains unidentified. Broader study findings: Indistinguishable V segments, including TRBV6-2 and TRBV6-3, were excluded. When presence/absence was analysed, sequencing depth was taken to be roughly uniform across donors. Evidence from a later analysis indicated that most CMV-associated TCR beta chains looked HLA-restricted. The authors later linked a missense DCLRE1C variant to TCR beta V- and J-gene trimming.

PCR was performed using 60 Vbeta and 13 Jbeta primers. Assay: immunoSEQ multiplex PCR; the TCRdb copy retains only in-frame clones and omits some. The repertoire consists of about 180,000 clones, with approximately 80% occurring once and the leading ten covering about 1.5%. V usage is TRBV11-1 and J usage is TRBJ2-7, with TRBD2 matching 7 bases. The sequence derives from a man aged 18 to 29 in good health and CMV-seronegative. Sequenced sample: PBMCs. The chain's CDR3 is CASSFLAGYTYEQYF. The CDR3 DNA reads TGTGCCAGCAGCTTCTTAGCGGGTTACACCTACGAGCAGTACTTC.